The next 9 T cell receptor beta chains were all read from a single sample in a study of T cells expressing NK-cell markers. For each CDR3 protein, TCRdb gives one entry from its re-call of the 5' RACE reads, without DNA. The table for this sample gives a few hundred thousand distinct CDR3 sequences. The sample was blood T cells: a sorted CD56 or NKG2C T cell subset, CD4+ or CD8+ T cells, or bulk PBMC T cells (not recorded which). Receptors originate from a man aged 18-70 years in good health.

The CDR3 loop is CASSSDRSNQPQHF. The rearrangement joins TRBV19 to TRBJ1-5. CDR1 is LNHDA and CDR2 is SQIVND in the germline V gene (reference sequence). The CDR3 spans 14 residues.

The V and J genes are TRBV18 and TRBJ2-2; TCRdb's D call, TRBD2, is unchecked because there is no DNA. CDR1 and CDR2 from the germline V gene are KGHSH and LQKENI. The CDR3 totals 15 residues. The CDR3 spells CASSPQEGSTGELFF.

The chain links TRBV20-1 to TRBJ2-7; the D gene TCRdb calls, TRBD2, cannot be checked with no DNA. The germline V gene encodes CDR1 DFQATT and CDR2 SNEGSKA (reference sequence). This CDR3 is built from 13 residues. The CDR3 protein is CSATPGGAYEQYF.

The V gene is TRBV11-2, the J gene TRBJ2-5; no DNA is available, so the TRBD1 call from TCRdb remains unchecked. Germline V gives CDR1 SGHAT, CDR2 FQNNGV. The CDR3 runs 14 residues. CDR3 sequence: CASSLSRGVETQYF.

V usage is TRBV27 and J usage is TRBJ1-6. The V gene's germline CDR1 is MNHEY and CDR2 SMNVEV (reference sequence). The CDR3 sequence is 19 residues long. The CDR3 sequence is CASSLSPMTGSSYNSPLHF.

The chain is built from TRBV5-5 and TRBJ2-1. This CDR3 has 13 amino acids. In germline, CDR1 is SGHKS, CDR2 YYEKEE (reference sequence). The CDR3: CASKPHSYNEQFF.

V and J are TRBV4-1 and TRBJ2-1; TCRdb indicates TRBD1, and absent DNA this call remains unverified. Looked up from germline, CDR1 is MGHRA and CDR2 is YSYEKL. The CDR3 covers 16 residues. This CDR3 reads CASSLNRGEGYNEQFF.

V gene TRBV28 combines with J gene TRBJ2-6. From germline, CDR1 is MDHEN and CDR2 SYDVKM. The CDR3 contains 13 residues. This CDR3 reads CASSASGANVLTF.

The CDR3 region is CASSLEPTGTGSGANVLTF. The chain carries TRBV5-1 and TRBJ2-6; TCRdb reports TRBD1, a call that lacks DNA to check it against. The CDR3 loop spans 19 amino acids. CDR1 SGHRS and CDR2 YFSETQ come from the germline V gene. The full variable domain, with the rest looked up from reference TRBV5-1 and TRBJ2-6, is KAGVTQTPRYLIKTRGQQVTLSCSPISGHRSVSWYQQTPGQGLQFLFEYFSETQRNKGNFPGRFSGRQFSNSRSEMNVSTLELGDSALYLCASSLEPTGTGSGANVLTFGAGSRLTVL.